The rows below give T cell receptor beta chains drawn from one sample of a study of regulatory T cells in long-lasting Graves disease. TCRdb called the multiplex PCR reads again in MiXCR, with one record for every CDR3 protein. The data contain about 500,000 distinct CDR3 sequences, roughly 16% of them singletons. The same sample was also studied in work on T cells in Graves' hyperthyroidism and ophthalmopathy.

Sample: peripheral blood mononuclear cells (PBMCs), taken at new diagnosis, from a patient treated with antithyroid drugs. Every receptor here comes from a middle-aged man with Graves disease. The CDR3 runs from the conserved cysteine through the conserved F or W. Each record gives: D gene, V gene, J gene, clone size, CDR3 DNA, CDR3 protein. A D gene is named only where the DNA matches it firmly. Size values are once, few and many counts, or a class for expanded clones, and some rows have none.

-	TRBV9	TRBJ1-4	-	TGTGCCAGCAGCGTCCGTCCCGATGAAAAACTGTTTTTT	CASSVRPDEKLFF
-	TRBV28	TRBJ1-1	-	TGTGCCAGCAGTTTAGGGGCCGGGGGGAGGGGACCTTTCTTT	CASSLGAGGRGPFF
-	TRBV12-3/TRBV12-4	TRBJ2-7	many	TGTGCCAGCAGTTTAGGCGGGAAGCAGCAGTACTTC	CASSLGGKQQYF
TRBD1	TRBV30	TRBJ1-2	many	TGTGCCTGGATGGGACAGGGACATTTCTATGGCTACACCTTC	CAWMGQGHFYGYTF
TRBD2	TRBV20-1	TRBJ2-1	many	TGCAGTGCTAGTAGCGGGAGGGCCCGAAATGAGCAGTTCTTC	CSASSGRARNEQFF
-	TRBV6-1	TRBJ2-1	many	TGTGCCAGCAGTATCACCGGGACCAATGAGCAGTTCTTC	CASSITGTNEQFF
-	TRBV28	TRBJ2-7	many	TGTGCCAGCAGTTTAGGGGAAAGGGGCGAGCAGTACTTC	CASSLGERGEQYF
-	TRBV3-1	TRBJ1-1	many	TGTGCCAGCAGCCATGGGGACTGGCCGAACACTGAAGCTTTCTTT	CASSHGDWPNTEAFF
-	TRBV3-1	TRBJ1-2	-	TGTGCCAGCAGCCCCCAGGAGGGTGGCTACACCTTC	CASSPQEGGYTF
TRBD2	TRBV29-1	TRBJ2-7	-	TGCAGCGTTGAAGATGGAGCGGGAGGGGCCCACTACGAGCAGTACTTC	CSVEDGAGGAHYEQYF
TRBD2	TRBV20-1	TRBJ2-7	few	TGCAGTGCTAGCCCGGGACTAGCGGGACCCTACGAGCAGTACTTC	CSASPGLAGPYEQYF
-	TRBV12-3/TRBV12-4	TRBJ2-3	many	TGTGCCAGCAGTCTTCTGGGGGCCGGTACGCAGTATTTT	CASSLLGAGTQYF
-	TRBV11-3	TRBJ2-2	-	TGTGCCAGCCGAGGGATGGAGAACACCGGGGAGCTGTTTTTT	CASRGMENTGELFF
-	TRBV6-1	TRBJ1-6	few	TGTGCCAGCAGTGAAGAGGGCTCATTGGGAAATTCACCCCTCCACTTT	CASSEEGSLGNSPLHF
-	TRBV28	TRBJ1-1	many	TGTGCCAGCAGTCCCTGGGGGAGGGGAGGCACTGAAGCTTTCTTT	CASSPWGRGGTEAFF
-	TRBV2	TRBJ1-1	many	TGTGCCAGCAGTGAAGCGCCCGGAGAAGCTTTCTTT	CASSEAPGEAFF
-	TRBV14	TRBJ2-1	-	TGTGCCAGCAGCCAAGATAAGGGTCTCGTGGTGTACAATGAGCAGTTCTTC	CASSQDKGLVVYNEQFF
-	TRBV2	TRBJ1-4	many	TGTGCCAGCACGACGGGGGCGAAAGAAAAACTGTTTTTT	CASTTGAKEKLFF
-	TRBV5-1	TRBJ2-1	few	TGCGCCAGCAGCTTTAGGACAGATCAGGATGAGCAGTTCTTC	CASSFRTDQDEQFF
-	TRBV6-2/TRBV6-3	TRBJ2-7	-	TGTGCCAGCAGTGAAGGGTGGGCTCGGGGCGAGCAGTACTTC	CASSEGWARGEQYF
-	TRBV3-1	TRBJ1-2	few	TGTGCCAGCAGCCACCTATGGGACTCGGTAGGGAGCTATGGCTACACCTTC	CASSHLWDSVGSYGYTF
TRBD2	TRBV20-1	TRBJ2-3	-	TGCAGGGCCGTTACTAGCGGCGATACGCAGTATTTT	CRAVTSGDTQYF
-	TRBV6-1	TRBJ2-7	many	TGTGCCAGCAGTAATGCGGGACCCCTTACCGAGCAGTACTTC	CASSNAGPLTEQYF
-	TRBV6-1	TRBJ1-2	many	TGTGCCAGCAGTCTCTCCCGGGCCGGGGGATATGGCTACACCTTC	CASSLSRAGGYGYTF
-	TRBV6-2/TRBV6-3	TRBJ2-4	few	TGTGCCAGCAGAAGCAGGATACAACTAGCCAAAAACATTCAGTACTTC	CASRSRIQLAKNIQYF
TRBD1	TRBV24-1	TRBJ2-5	many	TGTGCCACCAGTGATTGGACAGGGGGAGAGACCCAGTACTTC	CATSDWTGGETQYF
TRBD1	TRBV6-1	TRBJ1-5	many	TGTGCCAGCAGTGACGGACAGGGTTTACAGCCCCAGCATTTT	CASSDGQGLQPQHF
-	TRBV12-3/TRBV12-4	TRBJ2-5	-	TGTGCCAGCAGTTCCCAGGCAGCGTGGGGTGAGACCCAGTACTTC	CASSSQAAWGETQYF
-	TRBV28	TRBJ1-5	-	TGTGCCAGCAGTCCACAGGGTAGGGTGGATCAGCCCCAGCATTTT	CASSPQGRVDQPQHF
-	TRBV6-1	TRBJ1-2	few	TGTGCCAGCAGTCATAGAGGGGCCAGTGGCTACACCTTC	CASSHRGASGYTF
-	TRBV5-1	TRBJ2-7	-	TGCGCCAGCAGCTTAGGGCCCCGAAAATCCTACGAGCAGTACTTC	CASSLGPRKSYEQYF
TRBD2	TRBV11-2	TRBJ2-3	many	TGTGCCAGCAGCTTAGGGACGGGAGGGTCAGATACGCAGTATTTT	CASSLGTGGSDTQYF
TRBD1	TRBV6-2/TRBV6-3	TRBJ2-5	many	TGTGCCAGCAGTTCCGGGACAGGGTTGTGGACCCAGTACTTC	CASSSGTGLWTQYF
TRBD2	TRBV7-3	TRBJ2-1	-	TGTGCCAGCAGCAGAGCGGGAAACAATGAGCAGTTCTTC	CASSRAGNNEQFF
TRBD1	TRBV27	TRBJ2-7	many	TGTGCCAGCAGTTTATTCCGGCAGGGGGCGTACGAGCAGTACTTC	CASSLFRQGAYEQYF
-	TRBV18	TRBJ1-1	many	TGTGCCAGCTATCGACAGGCCCAAGCTTTCTTT	CASYRQAQAFF
TRBD1	TRBV2	TRBJ1-1	-	TGTGCCGGGATCGGGACAGACCCTAACACTGAAGCTTTCTTT	CAGIGTDPNTEAFF
-	TRBV20-1	TRBJ2-7	many	TGCAGTGCACCGTCCTTCTACGAGCAGTACTTC	CSAPSFYEQYF
TRBD2	TRBV6-1	TRBJ2-1	-	TGTGCCAGCACTCCAGGGACTAGCGGGAGTTACTACAATGAGCAGTTCTTC	CASTPGTSGSYYNEQFF
-	TRBV20-1	TRBJ2-7	-	TGCAGTGCTAGAGACACCCGACAGGCTTTTGAGGAGCAGTACTTC	CSARDTRQAFEEQYF
-	TRBV5-1	TRBJ1-4	few	TGCGCCAGCAGCCTAGAACTCCCTAATGAAAAACTGTTTTTT	CASSLELPNEKLFF
-	TRBV3-1	TRBJ2-1	many	TGTGCCAGCAGCCAGCGAAGGGGGGAAGAGTTCTTC	CASSQRRGEEFF
TRBD2	TRBV7-9	TRBJ2-7	many	TGTGCCAGCAGCGACCTTGGGACTAGCGCAAACTACGAGCAGTACTTC	CASSDLGTSANYEQYF